These 14 T cell receptor beta chains were sequenced from one sample in a study of chemoradiotherapy in HPV16-positive cancers. The repertoire was sequenced with immunoSEQ multiplex PCR; TCRdb's copy has only in-frame clones and lacks some. The table includes 65,000 to 80,000 clones, about 90% detected once. The sample was blood, taken from a patient who underwent chemoradiotherapy. These receptors originate from a human donor with HPV-associated anogenital cancer.

This rearrangement joins TRBV19 to TRBJ2-5, with 8 bases lining up with TRBD1. The end of the DNA is better explained by TRBJ2-7, so the J call may be wrong. Germline CDR1 is LNHDA and CDR2 is SQIVND (reference sequence). This CDR3 comprises 14 residues. The CDR3 DNA is TGTGCCAGTAATCCCGGGACAGGCCCCTACGAGCAGTACTTC. It specifies CASNPGTGPYEQYF.

The chain links TRBV2 to TRBJ1-1, with D possibly being TRBD1 (5 bases). The CDR3 covers 12 residues. V dropped 6 bases and J dropped 6 bases, with 11 bases sitting between them. Looked up from germline, CDR1 is SNHLY and CDR2 is FYNNEI. This chain's CDR3 is CASRWVGAEAFF. The CDR3 nucleotides read TGTGCCAGCAGATGGGTGGGGGCTGAAGCTTTCTTT.

The chain combines TRBV6-5 with TRBJ2-3; TRBD1 is a possible D gene (6 bases). Trimming removed 2 bases at V and 2 bases at J, with 8 bases between. The CDR3 contains 14 residues. Germline CDR1 is MNHEY and CDR2 is SVGAGI. Written as DNA, the CDR3 is TGTGCCAGCAGTTACAACAGGGACACAGATACGCAGTATTTT. Translation gives CASSYNRDTDTQYF.

The sample holds one count of this clone. V is TRBV27 and J is TRBJ2-7; D is ambiguous. This CDR3 has 13 amino acids. The germline V gene encodes CDR1 MNHEY and CDR2 SMNVEV (reference sequence). V was clipped by 1 base and J by 4 bases, with 8 bases between them. CDR3 bases: TGTGCCAGCAGTTTATGGGCTAATTACGAGCAGTACTTC. It translates to CASSLWANYEQYF.

V is TRBV19 and J is TRBJ1-2, with D unclear. Germline V gene lookup returns CDR1 LNHDA and CDR2 SQIVND (reference sequence). The CDR3 is 13 residues long. V lost 1 base, J lost 8 bases, and 11 bases lay in between. CDR3 protein: CASSIGARGGYTF. The CDR3 DNA follows: TGTGCCAGTAGTATAGGGGCCCGTGGAGGCTACACCTTC. The full variable domain, with the rest looked up from reference TRBV19 and TRBJ1-2, is DGGITQSPKYLFRKEGQNVTLSCEQNLNHDAMYWYRQDPGQGLRLIYYSQIVNDFQKGDIAEGYSVSREKKESFPLTVTSAQKNPTAFYLCASSIGARGGYTFGSGTRLTVV.

The J gene is TRBJ2-1, the V gene TRBV7-9; tentative D call: TRBD2 (6 bases). The V end lost 4 bases, the J end lost 3 bases, and 13 bases lay between the germline ends. In germline, CDR1 is SEHNR, CDR2 FQNEAQ (reference sequence). The CDR3 has 15 amino acids. The CDR3 loop is CASSSDYQVYNEQFF. In nucleotides, the CDR3 is TGTGCCAGCAGCTCGGACTACCAAGTCTACAATGAGCAGTTCTTC.

The CDR3 bases are TGTGCCAGTAGCCTCGGGACAGGGGTAGTTTACGAGCAGTACTTC. It yields the protein CASSLGTGVVYEQYF. The chain couples TRBV19 to TRBJ2-7; 10 nucleotides agree with TRBD1. Germline V gives CDR1 LNHDA, CDR2 SQIVND (reference sequence). V was clipped by 6 bases and J by 4 bases; unmatched bases: 9. The CDR3 totals 15 residues. The entire variable domain, with the rest obtained from reference TRBV19 and TRBJ2-7, is as follows: DGGITQSPKYLFRKEGQNVTLSCEQNLNHDAMYWYRQDPGQGLRLIYYSQIVNDFQKGDIAEGYSVSREKKESFPLTVTSAQKNPTAFYLCASSLGTGVVYEQYFGPGTRLTVT.

The V and J genes are TRBV9 and TRBJ1-1, with D uncertain. This CDR3 is 15 amino acids long. Germline loops: CDR1 SGDLS, CDR2 YYNGEE. V was shortened by 4 bases and J by 0 bases, with 13 bases between the two germline ends. The chain's CDR3 is CASSPLVSMNTEAFF. CDR3 nucleotide sequence: TGTGCCAGCAGCCCCCTGGTTTCAATGAACACTGAAGCTTTCTTT.

The V gene is TRBV11-3, the J gene TRBJ2-2; a possible D gene is TRBD1 (6 bases). The V and J ends lost 5 bases and 4 bases respectively, with 14 bases between them. Germline V gives CDR1 SGHNT, CDR2 YENEEA. The CDR3 contains 15 residues. This CDR3 is CASSPGQFRTGELFF. The CDR3 coding sequence is TGTGCCAGCAGCCCCGGACAGTTTCGCACCGGGGAGCTGTTTTTT.

V gene TRBV10-3 combines with J gene TRBJ2-1; D not certain. The germline V and J ends were trimmed by 0 bases and 6 bases, with 15 bases remaining between them. Germline V gene sequence: CDR1 ENHRY, CDR2 SYGVKD. The CDR3 covers 16 residues. The CDR3 here is CAISESKGILVNEQFF. The CDR3, as DNA: TGTGCCATCAGTGAGTCGAAAGGGATCCTCGTCAATGAGCAGTTCTTC.

The rearrangement uses TRBV29-1 and TRBJ2-2; D gene unclear. The V gene lost 1 base and the J gene lost 1 base, with 4 bases spanning the gap. Germline V gene sequence: CDR1 SQVTM, CDR2 ANQGSEA. This CDR3 is built from 13 residues. The CDR3 nucleotides are TGCAGCGTTGAAGTGGGGAACACCGGGGAGCTGTTTTTT. Translated: CSVEVGNTGELFF.

This chain uses TRBV7-2 with TRBJ1-2; D uncertain. V was clipped by 2 bases and J by 7 bases, with 11 bases between them. The CDR3 covers 13 residues. Germline CDR1 SGHTA, CDR2 FQGNSA. CDR3 DNA: TGTGCCAGCAGCTTAAAGGGTTCGGGTGGCTACACCTTC. Amino acid sequence: CASSLKGSGGYTF.

This chain connects TRBV5-1 to TRBJ2-7; D is uncertain. V was cut by 5 bases and J by 6 bases, with 12 bases left in between. The CDR3 extends over 12 amino acids. In germline, CDR1 is SGHRS, CDR2 YFSETQ. The CDR3 bases are TGCGCCAGCAGTCCAACTCCGGGCGAGCAGTACTTC. This gives the protein CASSPTPGEQYF.

The rearrangement uses TRBV28 and TRBJ2-3; tentative D call: TRBD1 (5 bases). CDR1 MDHEN and CDR2 SYDVKM come from the germline V gene. V lost 7 bases to trimming and J lost 2 bases, with 7 bases between them. This CDR3 is 12 amino acids long. The CDR3 is CASTRATDTQYF. As DNA, the CDR3 is TGTGCCAGCACCAGGGCCACAGATACGCAGTATTTT.